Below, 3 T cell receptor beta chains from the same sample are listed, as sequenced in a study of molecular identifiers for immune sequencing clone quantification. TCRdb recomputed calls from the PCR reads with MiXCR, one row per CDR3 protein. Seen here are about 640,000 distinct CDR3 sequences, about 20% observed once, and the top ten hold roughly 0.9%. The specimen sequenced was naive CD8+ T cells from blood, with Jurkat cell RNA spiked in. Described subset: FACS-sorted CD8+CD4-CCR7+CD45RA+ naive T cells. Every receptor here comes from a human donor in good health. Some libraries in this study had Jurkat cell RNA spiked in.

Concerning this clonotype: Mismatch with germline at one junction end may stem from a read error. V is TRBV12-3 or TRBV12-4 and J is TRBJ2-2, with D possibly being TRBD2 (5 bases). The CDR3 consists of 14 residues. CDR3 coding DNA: TGTACCAGCAGTTACGTAGTTGGGGTCGGGGAGCTGTTCTTT. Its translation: CTSSYVVGVGELFF.

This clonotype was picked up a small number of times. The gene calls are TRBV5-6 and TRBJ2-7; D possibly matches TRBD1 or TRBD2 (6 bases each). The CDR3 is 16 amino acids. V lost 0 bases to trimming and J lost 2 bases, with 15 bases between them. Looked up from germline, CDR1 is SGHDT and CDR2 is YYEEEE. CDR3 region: CASSLGSGAHPYEQYF. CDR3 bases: TGTGCCAGCAGCTTGGGTTCGGGGGCGCACCCCTACGAGCAGTACTTC.

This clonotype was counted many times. CDR3 amino acids: CASSPGTLWEQYF. The CDR3 coding sequence is TGTGCCAGCAGCCCCGGGACTTTATGGGAGCAGTACTTC. The genes are TRBV7-9 and TRBJ2-7, with a weak D call TRBD2 (6 bases). Trimming removed 5 bases from V and 7 bases from J, with 15 bases in between. The CDR3 runs to 13 residues. The germline V gene has CDR1 SEHNR and CDR2 FQNEAQ (reference sequence).